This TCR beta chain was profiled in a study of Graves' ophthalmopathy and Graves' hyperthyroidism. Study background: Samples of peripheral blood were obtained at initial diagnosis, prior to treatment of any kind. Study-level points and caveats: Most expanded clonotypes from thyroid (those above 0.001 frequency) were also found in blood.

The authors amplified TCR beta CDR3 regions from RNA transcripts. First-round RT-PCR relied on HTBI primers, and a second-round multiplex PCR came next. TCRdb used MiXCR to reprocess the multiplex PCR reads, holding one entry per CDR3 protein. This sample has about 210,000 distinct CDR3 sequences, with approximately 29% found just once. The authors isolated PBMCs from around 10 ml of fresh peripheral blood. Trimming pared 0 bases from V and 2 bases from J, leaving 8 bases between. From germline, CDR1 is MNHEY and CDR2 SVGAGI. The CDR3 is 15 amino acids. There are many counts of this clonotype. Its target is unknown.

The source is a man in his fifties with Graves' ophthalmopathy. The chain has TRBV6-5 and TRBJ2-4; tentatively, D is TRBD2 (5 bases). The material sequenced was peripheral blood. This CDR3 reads CASSYSRGTKNIQYF. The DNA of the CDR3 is TGTGCCAGCAGTTACTCACGGGGAACCAAAAACATTCAGTACTTC.